This T cell receptor beta chain stems from a study of shared clonotypes between healthy human individuals. Across the whole study: Donors, aged 18 to 49, were a couple of women and three men.

Germline V lookup: CDR1 GTSNPN, CDR2 SVGIG (reference sequence). The V and J ends lost 2 bases and 4 bases, in that order; junction bases with no gene match: 5. This CDR3 has 14 amino acids. An even split of each subset's genomic DNA across several immunoSEQ plates was performed. Sequencing of unsorted PBMC DNA was carried out using ten immunoSEQ deep assay plates. The table came from immunoSEQ multiplex PCR; TCRdb's copy has only in-frame clones and leaves some out. In the table there are 550,000 to 600,000 clones, around 76% of which are singletons. Broader study findings: The low donor count limited represented genetic and exposure-history diversity.

About this clone: What it binds is unknown.

This receptor was obtained from a woman in her thirties or forties in good health. Some clones in this sample may be carry-over from other donors' samples. The V and J genes are TRBV30 and TRBJ1-5; the match to TRBD1 covers 7 bases. Sequenced material: PBMCs. The CDR3 loop is CAWSKDRRNQPQHF. CDR3 sequence (DNA): TGTGCCTGGAGTAAGGACAGGAGGAATCAGCCCCAGCATTTT.